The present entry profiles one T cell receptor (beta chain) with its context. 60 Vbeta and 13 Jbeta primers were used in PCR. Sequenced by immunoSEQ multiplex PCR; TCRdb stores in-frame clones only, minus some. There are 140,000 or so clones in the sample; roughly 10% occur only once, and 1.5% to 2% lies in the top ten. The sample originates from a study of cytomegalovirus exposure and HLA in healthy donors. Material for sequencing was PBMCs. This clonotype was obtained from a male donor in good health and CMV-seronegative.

The CDR3 reads CASSSPLSNEQYF. Written as DNA, the CDR3 is TGTGCCAGCAGCTCGCCACTCTCTAACGAGCAGTACTTC. The V call is TRBV11-2, the J call TRBJ2-7; D call uncertain. The CDR3 runs 13 residues. Germline values: CDR1 SGHAT, CDR2 FQNNGV. Trimming stripped 4 bases from V and 5 bases from J, with 12 bases between. Looking up the rest from reference TRBV11-2 and TRBJ2-7 gives the full variable domain: EAGVAQSPRYKIIEKRQSVAFWCNPISGHATLYWYQQILGQGPKLLIQFQNNGVVDDSQLPKDRFSAERLKGVDSTLKIQPAKLEDSAVYLCASSSPLSNEQYFGPGTRLTVT.